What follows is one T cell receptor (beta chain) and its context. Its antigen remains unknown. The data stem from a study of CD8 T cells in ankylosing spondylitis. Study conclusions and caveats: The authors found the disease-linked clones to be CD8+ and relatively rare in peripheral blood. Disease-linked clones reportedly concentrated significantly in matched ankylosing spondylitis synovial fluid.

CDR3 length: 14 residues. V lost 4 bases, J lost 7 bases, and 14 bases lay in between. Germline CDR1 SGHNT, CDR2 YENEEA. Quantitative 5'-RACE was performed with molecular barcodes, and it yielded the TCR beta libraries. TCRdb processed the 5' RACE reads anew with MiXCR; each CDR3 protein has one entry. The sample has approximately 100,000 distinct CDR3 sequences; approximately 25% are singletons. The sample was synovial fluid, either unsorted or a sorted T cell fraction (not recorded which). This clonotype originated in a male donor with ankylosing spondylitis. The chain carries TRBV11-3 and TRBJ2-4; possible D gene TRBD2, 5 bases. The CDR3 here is CASSSTPSGNIQYF. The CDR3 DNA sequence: TGTGCCAGCAGCTCCACCCCGTCGGGGAACATTCAGTACTTC.